The 10 T cell receptor beta chains presented below share a single source sample, sequenced in a study of radiotherapy plus CTLA-4 blockade in lung cancer (dated by TCRdb to between 2017 and 2018). To prepare the library, the immunoSEQ multiplex PCR assay was applied. The immuneACCESS repertoire file appears here via TCRdb, limited to in-frame rearrangements. These files lack a portion of the clones; in checked studies, under half of the deficit traces to unresolved V genes, and the cause of the others is not known. This sample lists more than 75,000 clones; approximately 79% were detected once. 11% to 15% of the sample goes to the ten largest clones. Specimen: peripheral blood, collected from a patient treated with radiotherapy plus ipilimumab. These receptors were collected from a human donor with non-small cell lung cancer that progressed on radiotherapy plus ipilimumab.

This chain uses TRBV7-9 with TRBJ1-3; tentative D call: TRBD1 (6 bases). The V and J ends lost 6 bases and 8 bases respectively, with 11 bases between them. The CDR3 runs to 12 residues. CDR1 SEHNR and CDR2 FQNEAQ come from the germline V gene (reference sequence). This chain's CDR3 is CASSLDRDTIYF. DNA of the CDR3: TGTGCCAGCAGTTTGGACAGAGACACCATATATTTT.

The DNA for the CDR3 is TGTGCCACCAGCAGGACCGAGAATCAGCCCCAGCATTTT. It is translated as CATSRTENQPQHF. The rearrangement links TRBV15 to TRBJ1-5; no firm D call. Germline CDR1 LNHNV, CDR2 YYDKDF (reference sequence). CDR3 size: 13 residues. V shed 3 bases and J shed 4 bases, with 7 bases lying between them. The entire variable domain, with the rest obtained from reference TRBV15 and TRBJ1-5, is as follows: DAMVIQNPRYQVTQFGKPVTLSCSQTLNHNVMYWYQQKSSQAPKLLFHYYDKDFNNEADTPDNFQSRRPNTSFCFLDIRSPGLGDTAMYLCATSRTENQPQHFGDGTRLSIL.

As for this clone: This specimen includes other DNA sequences encoding the same CDR3. J is TRBJ2-6 and V is TRBV2; the match to TRBD2 covers 8 bases. Per the germline V gene, CDR1 is SNHLY and CDR2 is FYNNEI. Unmatched junction bases numbered 13, after V lost 9 bases and J lost 3 bases. This CDR3 contains 17 residues. The CDR3 is CASRRAGVGGGANVLTF. DNA of the CDR3: TGTGCCAGTAGACGAGCGGGAGTGGGGGGTGGGGCCAACGTCCTGACTTTC. The variable domain in full, completed from reference TRBV2 and TRBJ2-6, reads EPEVTQTPSHQVTQMGQEVILRCVPISNHLYFYWYRQILGQKVEFLVSFYNNEISEKSEIFDDQFSVERPDGSNFTLKIRSTKLEDSAMYFCASRRAGVGGGANVLTFGAGSRLTVL.

V is TRBV4-1 and J is TRBJ2-7; D gene uncertain. This CDR3 spans 15 amino acids. Trimming took off 4 bases at V and 2 bases at J, with 15 bases between the two ends. From germline, CDR1 is MGHRA and CDR2 YSYEKL. The CDR3, as DNA: TGCGCCAGCAGCCTGGCCCTGGACGGAGCCTACGAGCAGTACTTC. Translated, it gives CASSLALDGAYEQYF.

The chain joins TRBV10-3 to TRBJ1-2; D is possibly TRBD1 (5 bases). V lost 6 bases to trimming and J lost 1 base, with 6 bases between them. Germline values: CDR1 ENHRY, CDR2 SYGVKD. There are 12 residues in the CDR3. CDR3 amino acids: CAIRGDNYGYTF. Written as DNA, the CDR3 is TGTGCCATCAGAGGGGATAACTATGGCTACACCTTC.

The rearrangement links TRBV2 to TRBJ2-1, with 7 bases that match TRBD2. Looked up from germline, CDR1 is SNHLY and CDR2 is FYNNEI. This CDR3 comprises 14 residues. J lost 4 bases, V lost 4 bases, and 4 bases had no gene match. CDR3 loop: CASSALAEYNEQFF. The CDR3 DNA is TGTGCCAGCAGTGCCCTAGCGGAATACAATGAGCAGTTCTTC.

This clone was seen only once. The chain has TRBV19 and TRBJ1-4, with 10 positions matching TRBD1. Trimming removed 6 bases from V and 0 bases from J; junction bases left unmatched: 7. The CDR3 covers 17 residues. The germline gives CDR1 LNHDA, CDR2 SQIVND (reference sequence). In nucleotides, the CDR3 is TGTGCCAGTAGCACCGGGACAGGGGTTGCAACTAATGAAAAACTGTTTTTT. Translated: CASSTGTGVATNEKLFF.

There are a few counts of this clone. The chain links TRBV9 to TRBJ2-3, with TRBD2 matching 8 bases. Trimming at V came to 0 bases and at J to 1 base, leaving 4 bases not matched to a gene. The CDR3 totals 16 residues. Germline values: CDR1 SGDLS, CDR2 YYNGEE. The CDR3 DNA sequence: TGTGCCAGCAGCGTAGGTACCGGGAGGGGCACAGATACGCAGTATTTT. Translated: CASSVGTGRGTDTQYF.

V and J are TRBV6-1 and TRBJ2-5; no reliable D call. The germline gives CDR1 MNHNS, CDR2 SASEGT. V was trimmed by 2 bases and J by 3 bases, leaving 13 bases between them. This CDR3 has 15 residues. CDR3 in DNA: TGTGCCAGCAGTGAAACGGAGTGGTTGGAAGAGACCCAGTACTTC. Residues: CASSETEWLEETQYF.

The chain combines TRBV4-3 with TRBJ2-1; 11 bases are a match to TRBD2. The CDR3 runs 14 residues. V lost 0 bases, J lost 14 bases, and 6 bases stayed unmatched. Germline V lookup: CDR1 LGHNA, CDR2 YSLEER. This CDR3 is CASSQDTSGGTEFF. The CDR3, as DNA: TGCGCCAGCAGCCAAGATACTAGCGGGGGAACCGAGTTCTTC.